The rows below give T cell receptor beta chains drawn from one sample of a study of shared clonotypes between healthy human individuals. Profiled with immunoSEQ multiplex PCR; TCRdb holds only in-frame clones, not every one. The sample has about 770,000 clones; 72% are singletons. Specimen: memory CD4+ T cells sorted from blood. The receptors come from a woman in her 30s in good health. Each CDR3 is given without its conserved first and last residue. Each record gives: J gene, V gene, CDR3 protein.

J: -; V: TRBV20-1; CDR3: SAGLVYEQY
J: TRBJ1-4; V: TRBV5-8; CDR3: ASRGRTGNEKLF
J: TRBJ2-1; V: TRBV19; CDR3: ASMALVDNEQF
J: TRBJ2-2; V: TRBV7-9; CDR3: ASSYGVRDGELF
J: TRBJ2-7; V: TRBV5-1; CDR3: ASSAQGLASEQY
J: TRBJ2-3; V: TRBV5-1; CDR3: ASRKADLATDTQY
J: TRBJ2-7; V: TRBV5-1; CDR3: ASNSRTSGRGSYEQY
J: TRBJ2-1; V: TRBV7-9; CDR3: ASSSTELRYNEQF
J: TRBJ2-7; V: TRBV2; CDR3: ATAGRTGAYEQY
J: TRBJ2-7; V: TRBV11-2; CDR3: ASSFPLGGQRKGVYEQY
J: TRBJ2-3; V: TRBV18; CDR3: ASSGRSGQAYTDTQY
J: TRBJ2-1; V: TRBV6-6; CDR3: ASNPTRASSYNEQF
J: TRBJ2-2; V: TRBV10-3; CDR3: ATAATGELF
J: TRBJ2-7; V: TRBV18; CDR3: ASSLTTPRGGSYEQY
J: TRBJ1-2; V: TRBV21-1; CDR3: ATKERGYT
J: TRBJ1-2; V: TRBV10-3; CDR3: AISESSRPASYGYT
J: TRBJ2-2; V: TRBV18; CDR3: ASSRDSNTGELF
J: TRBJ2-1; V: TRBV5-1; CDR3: ASSFAFVSTGSIEQF
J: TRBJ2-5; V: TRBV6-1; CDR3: ASSDFNGGNGKETQY
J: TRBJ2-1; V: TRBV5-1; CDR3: ASTHGTSRVIGEQF
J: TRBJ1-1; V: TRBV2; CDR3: ASRSGTGSLNTEAF
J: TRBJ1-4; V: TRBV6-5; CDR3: ASSSGELGNEKLF
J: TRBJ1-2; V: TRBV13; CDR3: ASSQISRLYISGYT
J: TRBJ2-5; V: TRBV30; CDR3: AWRTVGFGETQY
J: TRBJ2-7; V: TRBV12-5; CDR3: ASVWRRTSVYEQY